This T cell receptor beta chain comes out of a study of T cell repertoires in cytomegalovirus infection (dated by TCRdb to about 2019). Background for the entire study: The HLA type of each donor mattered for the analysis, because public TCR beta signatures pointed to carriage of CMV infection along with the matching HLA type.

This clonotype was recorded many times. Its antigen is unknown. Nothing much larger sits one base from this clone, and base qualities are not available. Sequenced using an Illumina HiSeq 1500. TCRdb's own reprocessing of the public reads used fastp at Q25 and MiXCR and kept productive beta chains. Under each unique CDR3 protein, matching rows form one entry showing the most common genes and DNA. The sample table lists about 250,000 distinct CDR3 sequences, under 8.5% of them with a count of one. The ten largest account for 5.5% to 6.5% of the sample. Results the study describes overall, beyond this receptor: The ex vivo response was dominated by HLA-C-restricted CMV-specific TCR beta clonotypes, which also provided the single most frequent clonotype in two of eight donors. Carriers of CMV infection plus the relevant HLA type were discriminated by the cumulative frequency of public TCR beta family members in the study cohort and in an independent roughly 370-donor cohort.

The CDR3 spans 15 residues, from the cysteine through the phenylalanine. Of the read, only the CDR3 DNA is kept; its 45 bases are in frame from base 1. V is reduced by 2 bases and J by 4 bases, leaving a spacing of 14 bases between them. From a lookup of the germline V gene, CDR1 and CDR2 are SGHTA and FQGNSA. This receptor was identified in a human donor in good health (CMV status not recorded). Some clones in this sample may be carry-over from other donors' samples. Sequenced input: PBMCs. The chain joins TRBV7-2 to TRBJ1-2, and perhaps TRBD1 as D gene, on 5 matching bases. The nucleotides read TGTGCCAGCAGCTTATTTCAGGGAGGATTCTATGGCTACACCTTC. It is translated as CASSLFQGGFYGYTF.